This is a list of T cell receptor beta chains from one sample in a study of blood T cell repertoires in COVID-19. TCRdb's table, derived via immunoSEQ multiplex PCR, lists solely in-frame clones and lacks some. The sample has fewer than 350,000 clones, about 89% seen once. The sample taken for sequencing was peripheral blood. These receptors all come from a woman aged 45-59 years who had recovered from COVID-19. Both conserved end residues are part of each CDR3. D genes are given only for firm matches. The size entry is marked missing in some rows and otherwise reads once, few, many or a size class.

cdr3_aa: CASSKTSGRAHEQYF
cdr3_nt: TGTGCCAGCAGCAAAACTAGCGGGAGGGCCCACGAGCAGTACTTC
clone_size: .
d_call: TRBD2
j_call: TRBJ2-7
v_call: TRBV9

cdr3_aa: CASSRNRDIYNQPQHF
cdr3_nt: TGTGCCAGCAGCAGAAACCGGGACATTTACAATCAGCCCCAGCATTTT
clone_size: .
d_call: .
j_call: TRBJ1-5
v_call: TRBV5-5

cdr3_aa: CASSFTGTPGELFF
cdr3_nt: TGTGCCAGCAGCTTCACAGGGACCCCCGGGGAGCTGTTTTTT
clone_size: .
d_call: .
j_call: TRBJ2-2
v_call: TRBV7-3

cdr3_aa: CASSKMTGGNQPQHF
cdr3_nt: TGTGCCAGCAGCAAAATGACAGGGGGCAATCAGCCCCAGCATTTT
clone_size: .
d_call: TRBD1
j_call: TRBJ1-5
v_call: TRBV28

cdr3_aa: CASSPGTAFPTNEKLFF
cdr3_nt: TGTGCCAGCAGCCCGGGGACAGCCTTCCCAACTAATGAAAAACTGTTTTTT
clone_size: .
d_call: TRBD1
j_call: TRBJ1-4
v_call: TRBV5-6

cdr3_aa: CASSVALSGAYNEQFF
cdr3_nt: TGTGCCAGCAGCGTAGCCCTTAGCGGGGCTTACAATGAGCAGTTCTTC
clone_size: .
d_call: TRBD2
j_call: TRBJ2-1
v_call: TRBV9

cdr3_aa: CASARQGGRTSPQDTQYF
cdr3_nt: TGTGCCAGCGCAAGACAGGGTGGTCGAACTAGCCCCCAAGATACGCAGTATTTT
clone_size: .
d_call: .
j_call: TRBJ2-3
v_call: TRBV7-3

cdr3_aa: CASSLDQGGLAGELFF
cdr3_nt: TGTGCCAGCAGCTTGGATCAGGGGGGACTGGCCGGGGAGCTGTTTTTT
clone_size: .
d_call: .
j_call: TRBJ2-2
v_call: TRBV5-4

cdr3_aa: CASKTSGGASDTQYF
cdr3_nt: TGTGCCAGCAAAACTAGCGGGGGGGCATCAGATACGCAGTATTTT
clone_size: .
d_call: TRBD2
j_call: TRBJ2-3
v_call: TRBV27

cdr3_aa: CASSVTGGELFF
cdr3_nt: TGTGCCAGCAGTGTGACGGGCGGGGAGCTGTTTTTT
clone_size: .
d_call: .
j_call: TRBJ2-2
v_call: TRBV27

cdr3_aa: CASSSPGAEQYF
cdr3_nt: TGTGCCAGCAGCTCCCCAGGTGCCGAGCAGTACTTC
clone_size: few
d_call: .
j_call: TRBJ2-7
v_call: TRBV7-2

cdr3_aa: CASSQGRARLYEQYF
cdr3_nt: TGCGCCAGCAGCCAAGGGAGGGCAAGACTCTACGAGCAGTACTTC
clone_size: .
d_call: .
j_call: TRBJ2-7
v_call: TRBV4-3

cdr3_aa: CASIGRVREKLFF
cdr3_nt: TGTGCCAGCATTGGCAGGGTACGCGAAAAACTGTTTTTT
clone_size: .
d_call: .
j_call: TRBJ1-4
v_call: TRBV28

cdr3_aa: CASSPQGSGDEKLFF
cdr3_nt: TGTGCCAGCAGCCCACAGGGGAGTGGTGATGAAAAACTGTTTTTT
clone_size: .
d_call: TRBD1
j_call: TRBJ1-4
v_call: TRBV9

cdr3_aa: CASSETVNEKLFF
cdr3_nt: TGTGCCAGCAGCGAAACGGTGAATGAAAAACTGTTTTTT
clone_size: .
d_call: .
j_call: TRBJ1-4
v_call: TRBV27

cdr3_aa: CASRTSGGAGELFF
cdr3_nt: TGTGCCAGCAGGACTAGCGGGGGGGCCGGGGAGCTGTTTTTT
clone_size: .
d_call: TRBD2
j_call: TRBJ2-2
v_call: TRBV2

cdr3_aa: CASSRGENYGYTF
cdr3_nt: TGTGCCAGCTCACGAGGTGAGAACTATGGCTACACCTTC
clone_size: .
d_call: .
j_call: TRBJ1-2
v_call: TRBV18

cdr3_aa: CASSRGTEAFF
cdr3_nt: TGCGCCAGCAGTCGGGGGACTGAAGCTTTCTTT
clone_size: .
d_call: .
j_call: TRBJ1-1
v_call: TRBV5-1

cdr3_aa: CASSQGLSSGAPRTQYF
cdr3_nt: TGCGCCAGCAGCCAAGGTTTATCTAGCGGGGCACCTCGTACGCAGTATTTT
clone_size: few
d_call: TRBD2
j_call: TRBJ2-3
v_call: TRBV4-3